This TCR beta chain came from a study of blood T cells in healthy people across ages. Through a sample-barcoded 5' primer and a J-beta primer mix, a second PCR was run for roughly 6 to 12 cycles. TCRdb processed the 5' RACE reads anew with MiXCR; each CDR3 protein has one entry. The sample consists of approximately 800,000 distinct CDR3 sequences, roughly 25% of them appearing once. This clonotype was seen only a few times. What it binds is not known. Study-level points and caveats: Both higher diversity and more naive CD4+ cells marked long-lived donors when set against aged donors.

The germline V gene has CDR1 SGHDT and CDR2 YYEEEE. V shed 4 bases and J 4 bases; nucleotides not matched to a gene: 8. This CDR3 comprises 15 residues. This sample was shared with a second study, whose subject was T cells of mothers and their children. That publication notes: Samples came from a few healthy Caucasian mothers and their six children. Normalized overlap was always slightly, never significantly, higher in related than unrelated mother-child pairs.

The sequencing sample was made of blood. The V call is TRBV5-6, the J call TRBJ2-1; TRBD1 aligns across 7 bases. This TCR was recovered from a boy aged 10-17 years in good health. CDR3: CASSPKGAGYNEQFF. CDR3 bases: TGTGCCAGCAGCCCTAAGGGGGCAGGGTACAATGAGCAGTTCTTC.